Sequencing of this T cell receptor (beta chain) was carried out in a study of siplizumab effects on memory and regulatory T cells. The data were produced by immunoSEQ multiplex PCR, yet TCRdb's version contains in-frame clones alone and is incomplete. Of fewer than 100,000 clones in the sample, 85% to 95% are singletons; the top ten hold approximately 18%. CDR1 is SGHDT, CDR2 YYEEEE, per germline. The CDR3 extends over 12 amino acids. Trimming removed 2 bases from V and 4 bases from J, with 7 bases in between. A note on this clone: Its antigen is as yet unknown.

Broader study findings: It was not possible to assign a naive or memory phenotype to roughly 75-95% of proliferating CD4+ or CD8+ clones. Tregs that proliferated in siplizumab cultures did not have their suppressive function confirmed. Unstimulated subset assignment was obtained for only a minor fraction of alloreactive clones.

The receptor's source is a human donor in good health. The chain employs TRBV5-6 and TRBJ2-7, with D possibly TRBD2 on 5 matching bases. Material for sequencing was CD8+ T cells sorted from blood. The CDR3 sequence: CASSLGLYEQYF. The CDR3 nucleotides read TGTGCCAGCAGCTTAGGACTTTACGAGCAGTACTTC.